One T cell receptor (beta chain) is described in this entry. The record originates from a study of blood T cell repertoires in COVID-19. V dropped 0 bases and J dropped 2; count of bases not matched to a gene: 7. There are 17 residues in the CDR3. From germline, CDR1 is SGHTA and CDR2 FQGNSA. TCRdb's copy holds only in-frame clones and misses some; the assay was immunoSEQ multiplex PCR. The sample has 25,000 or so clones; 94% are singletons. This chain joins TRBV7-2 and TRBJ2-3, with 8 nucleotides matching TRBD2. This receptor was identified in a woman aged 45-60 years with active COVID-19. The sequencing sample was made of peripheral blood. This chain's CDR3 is CASSLAPAGATTDTQYF. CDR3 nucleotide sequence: TGTGCCAGCAGCTTAGCCCCAGCGGGGGCCACCACAGATACGCAGTATTTT.